This is a list of T cell receptor beta chains from one sample in a study of shared clonotypes between healthy human individuals. Repertoires were generated with immunoSEQ multiplex PCR, while TCRdb's copy carries only in-frame clones and drops some. The sample carries roughly 1,000,000 clones, around three quarters recorded once. Sequenced input: memory CD4+ T cells from PBMCs. Receptors originate from a man between 18 and 35 years old in good health. Some clones in this sample may be carry-over from other donors' samples. Each CDR3 is given with its conserved first and last residue. D genes are given only for firm matches. Expanded clones are given a class, and other clones once, few, many or no size at all.

V gene	D gene	clone size	J gene	CDR3 DNA	CDR3 protein
TRBV5-1	NA	NA	TRBJ2-3	TGCGCCACCCAAGCGGGCAGATCCACAGATACGCAGTATTTT	CATQAGRSTDTQYF
TRBV28	TRBD1	NA	TRBJ2-2	TGTGCCAGCAGCCCAACTCGGGACAGCGCGAACACCGGGGAGCTGTTTTTT	CASSPTRDSANTGELFF
TRBV7-6	NA	NA	TRBJ2-7	TGTGCCAGCAGCTCCTCACGAGAGGAGCAGTACTTC	CASSSSREEQYF
TRBV7-2	TRBD2	NA	TRBJ2-3	TGTGCCAGCAGCTCCTACGGGGGGAGCACAGATACGCAGTATTTT	CASSSYGGSTDTQYF
TRBV19	NA	NA	TRBJ1-5	TGTGCCAGTAGTATAGATCTCGGGGACCTTAGCAATCAGCCCCAGCATTTT	CASSIDLGDLSNQPQHF
TRBV2	TRBD2	NA	TRBJ2-3	TGTGCCAGCAGGGGACTAGCGGGAGGGCCCGCTACAGATACGCAGTATTTT	CASRGLAGGPATDTQYF
TRBV5-1	NA	few	TRBJ2-7	TGCGCCAGCAGCTTATGGGGAAAAGGATACGAGCAGTACTTC	CASSLWGKGYEQYF
TRBV14	NA	NA	TRBJ2-1	TGTGCCAGCAGCCCTTCTTGGCGGGCCAATGAGCAGTTCTTC	CASSPSWRANEQFF
TRBV28	TRBD2	NA	TRBJ2-3	TGTGCCAGCAGGTGGACTAGCGGGACCACAGATACGCAGTATTTT	CASRWTSGTTDTQYF
TRBV2	TRBD2	NA	TRBJ2-7	TGTGCCAGCAGTGAGGGACTAGCAGCCGAAATTACCTACGAGCAGTACTTC	CASSEGLAAEITYEQYF
TRBV5-1	TRBD2	NA	TRBJ2-1	TGCGCCAGCAGCTTGAGTCTAGCGGGAGGGCCGGATGAGCAGTTCTTC	CASSLSLAGGPDEQFF
TRBV4-3	TRBD2	NA	TRBJ2-7	TGCGCCAGCAGCCAAGTGGGCCTAGCGGGTGAGCAGTACTTC	CASSQVGLAGEQYF
TRBV4-1	TRBD2	NA	TRBJ2-2	TGCGCCAGCAGCCAAGAGCCTAGCGGGGGGCCGAACACCGGGGAGCTGTTTTTT	CASSQEPSGGPNTGELFF
TRBV2	NA	once	TRBJ1-4	TGTGCCAGCAGATCAAAACCCCCCGGGAACAATCTCAGTGAAAAACTGTTTTTT	CASRSKPPGNNLSEKLFF
TRBV4-2	NA	NA	TRBJ1-1	TGTGCCAGCAGTCGCAGGGGAGCCATGAACACTGAAGCTTTCTTT	CASSRRGAMNTEAFF
TRBV6-6	NA	NA	TRBJ2-2	TGTGCCAGCAGTTACGCGGGACAGATAAACACCGGGGAGCTGTTTTTT	CASSYAGQINTGELFF